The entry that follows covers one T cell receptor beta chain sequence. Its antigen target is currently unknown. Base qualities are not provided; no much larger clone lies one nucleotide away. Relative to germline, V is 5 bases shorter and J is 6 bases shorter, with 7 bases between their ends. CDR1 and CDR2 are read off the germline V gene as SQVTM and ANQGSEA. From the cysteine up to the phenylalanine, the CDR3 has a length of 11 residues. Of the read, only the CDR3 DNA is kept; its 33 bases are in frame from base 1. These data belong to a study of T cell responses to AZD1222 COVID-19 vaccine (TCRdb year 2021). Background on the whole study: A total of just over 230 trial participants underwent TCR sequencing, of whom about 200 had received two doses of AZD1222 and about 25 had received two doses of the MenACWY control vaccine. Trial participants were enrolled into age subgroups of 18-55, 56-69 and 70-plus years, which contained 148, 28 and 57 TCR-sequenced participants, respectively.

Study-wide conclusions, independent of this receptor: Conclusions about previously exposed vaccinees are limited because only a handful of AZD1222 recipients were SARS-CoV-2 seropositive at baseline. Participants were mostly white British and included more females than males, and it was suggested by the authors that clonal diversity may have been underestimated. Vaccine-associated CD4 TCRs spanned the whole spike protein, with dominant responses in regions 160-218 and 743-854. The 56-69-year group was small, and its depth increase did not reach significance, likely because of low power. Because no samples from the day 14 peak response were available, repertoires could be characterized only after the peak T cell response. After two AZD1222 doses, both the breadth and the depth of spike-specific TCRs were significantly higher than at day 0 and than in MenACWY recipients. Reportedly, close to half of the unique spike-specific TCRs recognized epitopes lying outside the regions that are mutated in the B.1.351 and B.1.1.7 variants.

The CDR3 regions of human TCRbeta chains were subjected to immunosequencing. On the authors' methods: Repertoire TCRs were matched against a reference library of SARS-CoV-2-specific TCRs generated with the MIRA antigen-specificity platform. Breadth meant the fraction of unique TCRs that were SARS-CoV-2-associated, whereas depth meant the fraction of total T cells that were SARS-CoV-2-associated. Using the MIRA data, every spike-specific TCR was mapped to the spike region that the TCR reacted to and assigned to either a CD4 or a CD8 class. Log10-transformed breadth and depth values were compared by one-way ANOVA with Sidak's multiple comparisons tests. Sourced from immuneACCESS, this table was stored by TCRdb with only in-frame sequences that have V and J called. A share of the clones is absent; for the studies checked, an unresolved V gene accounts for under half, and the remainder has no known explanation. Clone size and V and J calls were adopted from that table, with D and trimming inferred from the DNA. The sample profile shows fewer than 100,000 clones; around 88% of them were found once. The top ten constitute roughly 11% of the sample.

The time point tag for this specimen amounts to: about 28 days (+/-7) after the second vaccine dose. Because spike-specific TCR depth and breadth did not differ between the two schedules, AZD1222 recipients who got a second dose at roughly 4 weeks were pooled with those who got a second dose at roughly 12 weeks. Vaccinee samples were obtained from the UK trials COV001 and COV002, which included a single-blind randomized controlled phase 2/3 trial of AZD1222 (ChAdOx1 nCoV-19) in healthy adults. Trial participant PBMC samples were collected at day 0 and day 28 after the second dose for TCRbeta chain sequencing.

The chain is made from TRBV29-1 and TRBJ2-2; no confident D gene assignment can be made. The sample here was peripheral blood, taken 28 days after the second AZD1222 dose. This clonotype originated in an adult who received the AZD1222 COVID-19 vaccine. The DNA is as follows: TGCAGCGTTTTGGAAGCCGGGGAGCTGTTTTTT. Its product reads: CSVLEAGELFF.